The sample holds a few counts of the clone carrying this T cell receptor (beta chain). Its target is not known. This record comes from a study of response to subunit inactivated influenza vaccine. Whole-study results and caveats: Few additional T cells are recruited per seasonal influenza vaccination, authors suggested.

TCRdb independently ran MiXCR on the RT-PCR reads; one entry per CDR3 protein. The sample records about 520,000 distinct CDR3 sequences, about 25% being singletons. This sequence originates from a man aged 50-59 years who received an inactivated influenza vaccine. The sequencing here drew on CD4+ T cells sorted from PBMCs, taken around 5 days after vaccination.

In DNA, the CDR3 is TGTGCCAGCAGCCCCCCCTCGGGACTAGCCAGACCCAACACCGGGGAGCTGTTTTTT. This gives the protein CASSPPSGLARPNTGELFF. The chain couples TRBV3-1 to TRBJ2-2; 9 positions match TRBD2. Germline V lookup: CDR1 LGHDT, CDR2 YNNKEL (reference sequence). The CDR3 extends over 19 amino acids. With V trimmed by 4 bases and J by 2 bases, 14 bases remained unmatched.